This T cell receptor (beta chain) was observed in a study of post-analysis software for immune sequencing data. Notes on the study in general: About five TRBV segments (TRBV5-6, TRBV5-1 and TRBV20-1 among them) occurred more frequently in patients than in controls.

Germline trimming cut 6 bases from V and 7 bases from J; bases unmatched to any gene: 1. The V gene's germline CDR1 is SNHLY and CDR2 FYNNEI. There are 13 residues in the CDR3. TCR beta libraries were prepared from cDNA with unique molecular identifiers. TCRdb called the PCR reads again in MiXCR, with one record for every CDR3 protein. The sample has about 820,000 distinct CDR3 sequences, roughly 50% seen once. Of note for this clonotype: No antigen is known for it.

V gene TRBV2 combines with J gene TRBJ1-4, with 11 bases fitting TRBD1. This clonotype originated in a girl aged 5-17 years with multiple sclerosis. Sequenced input: blood. DNA for the CDR3: TGTGCCAGCAGGGGACAGGGGGTTGAAAAACTGTTTTTT. Protein sequence: CASRGQGVEKLFF.